This T cell receptor (beta chain) was captured by sequencing in a study of blood T cell repertoires in COVID-19. Whole-study context: From T cells, B-cell-depleted T cells, or PBMCs came the material, which was cDNA or gDNA.

TCRdb keeps only in-frame clones here, not all; method: immunoSEQ multiplex PCR. Counted here are around 180,000 clones, around two thirds occurring once; the ten biggest clones make up around 3%. Germline-derived CDR1 and CDR2 are LNHDA and SQIVND (reference sequence). This CDR3 spans 14 amino acids. V gave up 7 bases and J gave up 9 bases, with 19 bases separating them. This TCR derives from a woman aged 80 or older with acute or convalescent COVID-19. V gene TRBV19 combines with J gene TRBJ2-1; weak D call: TRBD2 (5 bases). The specimen was peripheral blood. This chain's CDR3 is CASKGGLAGGEQFF. CDR3 nucleotides: TGTGCCAGTAAGGGTGGGCTAGCCGGTGGTGAGCAGTTCTTC.